This T cell receptor (beta chain) was captured by sequencing in a study of cytomegalovirus exposure and HLA in healthy donors. CDR1 and CDR2 (germline): SGHDN, FVKESK. The length of the CDR3 is 17 residues. Between the trimmed V and J ends, which lost 0 bases and 1 base, there was a span of 14 bases. The PCR contained 60 Vbeta and 13 Jbeta primers. TCRdb keeps only in-frame clones here, not all; method: immunoSEQ multiplex PCR. The sample has over 100,000 clones, around 80% seen once. The source is a woman aged 18-29 years in good health and CMV-seropositive. The rearrangement joins TRBV14 to TRBJ2-3, with D tentatively TRBD1 (6 bases). Sequencing was done on a sample of PBMCs. CDR3 region: CASSQDPGQLGTDTQYF. The DNA of the CDR3 is TGTGCCAGCAGCCAAGACCCCGGACAGTTGGGCACAGATACGCAGTATTTT.